The next 30 T cell receptor beta chains were all read from a single sample in a study of T-cell memory formation after mild COVID-19. TCRdb reanalysed the 5' RACE reads using MiXCR and keeps one entry per CDR3 protein. Of some 340,000 distinct CDR3 sequences listed, roughly 13% were seen once; the top ten hold about a fifth. Sequencing input: PBMCs or a T cell subset sorted from them (not recorded which). These receptors originate from a man between 18 and 29 years old who had mild COVID-19 (a few samples of this study predate the infection). Cell type and time point are not known.

CDR3 coding DNA: TGTGCCAGCAGCCTATCTCTGGGACAGGGGACGGATACGCAGTATTTT. Its protein product is CASSLSLGQGTDTQYF. The J gene is TRBJ2-3, the V gene TRBV11-2; 10 bases fit TRBD1. J gave up 6 bases and V 5 bases, and 11 bases lay outside the gene matches. Germline loops: CDR1 SGHAT, CDR2 FQNNGV. This CDR3 comprises 16 residues. The variable domain in full, with the rest retrieved from reference TRBV11-2 and TRBJ2-3, is EAGVAQSPRYKIIEKRQSVAFWCNPISGHATLYWYQQILGQGPKLLIQFQNNGVVDDSQLPKDRFSAERLKGVDSTLKIQPAKLEDSAVYLCASSLSLGQGTDTQYFGPGTRLTVL.

V is TRBV7-6 and J is TRBJ2-1; D might be TRBD2 (6 bases). The CDR3 spans 15 residues. CDR1 SGHVS and CDR2 FNYEAQ come from the germline V gene. With 5 bases removed from V and 3 bases from J, the gap between germline ends came to 14 bases. CDR3 nucleotides: TGTGCCAGCAGCCCTGAAGGGAGGAGCTACAATGAGCAGTTCTTC. Its protein product is CASSPEGRSYNEQFF.

The V call is TRBV28, the J call TRBJ2-7; D may be TRBD1 or TRBD2 (7 bases each). Between the trimmed V and J ends, which lost 7 bases and 0 bases, there was a span of 19 bases. CDR1 and CDR2 (germline): MDHEN, SYDVKM. CDR3 size: 16 residues. As DNA, the CDR3 is TGTGCCAGCAATGCACGACAGGGACTACACTCCTACGAGCAGTACGTC. Translation: CASNARQGLHSYEQYV.

This clonotype has a handful of counts. J is TRBJ1-1 and V is TRBV20-1; 8 bases align to TRBD1. V was pared by 6 bases and J by 0 bases, with 3 bases of the junction left unmatched. CDR1 DFQATT and CDR2 SNEGSKA come from the germline V gene (reference sequence). The CDR3 sequence is 13 residues long. CDR3 amino acids: CSAGQVMNTEAFF. CDR3 in DNA: TGCAGTGCGGGACAGGTTATGAACACTGAAGCTTTCTTT.

This clonotype was observed a few times. This chain joins TRBV7-3 and TRBJ2-3, with 12 bases that match TRBD1. Germline CDR1 is SGHTA and CDR2 is FQGTGA. The CDR3 contains 16 residues. V shed 4 bases and J 4 bases; nucleotides not matched to a gene: 6. The chain's CDR3 is CASSSGTGGLADTQYF. CDR3 DNA: TGTGCCAGCAGCTCGGGGACAGGGGGCCTCGCAGATACGCAGTATTTT.

This clonotype has only a few counts. The chain recombines TRBV30 with TRBJ2-7; the match to TRBD1 covers 7 bases. This CDR3 has 11 amino acids. After removal of 5 bases from V and 4 bases from J, the junction contained 2 bases not matched to a gene. Germline values: CDR1 GTSNPN, CDR2 SVGIG (reference sequence). CDR3 loop: CAWEDRYEQYF. CDR3 nucleotides: TGTGCCTGGGAGGACAGGTACGAGCAGTACTTC.

This sequence joins TRBV29-1 and TRBJ2-1; D is perhaps TRBD1 (6 bases). There are 15 residues in the CDR3. The V gene's germline CDR1 is SQVTM and CDR2 ANQGSEA. Between the trimmed V and J ends, which lost 4 bases and 0 bases, there was a span of 13 bases. The CDR3 spells CSVGARTASYNEQFF. CDR3 DNA: TGCAGCGTTGGGGCGCGGACAGCCTCCTACAATGAGCAGTTCTTC.

This chain connects TRBV10-3 to TRBJ2-7, with 8 bases matching TRBD1. From germline, CDR1 is ENHRY and CDR2 SYGVKD. V shed 4 bases, J shed 6 bases, and the junction held 17 bases outside the gene matches. This CDR3 is built from 17 residues. CDR3 loop: CAISVPRQGIPSGEQYF. DNA for the CDR3: TGTGCCATCAGTGTACCACGACAGGGGATTCCGTCTGGCGAGCAGTACTTC.

The genes are TRBV6-5 and TRBJ1-1; 8 nucleotides line up with TRBD1. Per the germline V gene, CDR1 is MNHEY and CDR2 is SVGAGI. Trimming cost V 4 bases and J 11 bases; bases outside gene matches: 9. This CDR3 is built from 13 residues. Here the CDR3 reads CASSSTGGWAAFF. CDR3 bases: TGTGCCAGCAGTTCTACAGGGGGATGGGCGGCTTTCTTT.

The table lists this clonotype with many counts. This sequence joins TRBV6-6 and TRBJ2-7; 13 positions agree with TRBD2. The CDR3 is made up of 15 amino acids. J was trimmed by 3 bases and V by 7 bases; bases with no gene match: 6. Germline V gene sequence: CDR1 MNHNY, CDR2 SVGAGI (reference sequence). In nucleotides, the CDR3 is TGTGCCAGCAAACCCGGACTAGCGGGGGACTACGAGCAGTACGTC. It encodes CASKPGLAGDYEQYV.

In this sample, this clonotype turned up a few times. This sequence joins TRBV5-1 and TRBJ1-1; D is unclear. V was shortened by 4 bases and J by 4 bases, with 14 bases between the two germline ends. This CDR3 contains 14 residues. Germline CDR1 SGHRS, CDR2 YFSETQ. CDR3 nucleotides: TGCGCCAGCAGCCCCAACACGGTCGGCACTGAAGCTTTCTTT. As protein: CASSPNTVGTEAFF.

The rearrangement joins TRBV5-1 to TRBJ2-3; 10 bases map to TRBD2. Trimming at V came to 1 base and at J to 3 bases, leaving 5 bases not matched to a gene. Germline lookup yields CDR1 SGHRS and CDR2 YFSETQ. This CDR3 region has 16 residues. Here the CDR3 DNA reads TGCGCCAGCAGCTTGCAGGCTAGCGGGGGAACAGATACGCAGTATTTT. Its protein is CASSLQASGGTDTQYF.

DNA of the CDR3: TGCGCCAGCAGCCGGTCACCCAGGGACGGAGCCTACAATCAGCCCCAGCATTTT. Protein product: CASSRSPRDGAYNQPQHF. This sequence joins TRBV5-1 and TRBJ1-5; a possible D gene is TRBD1 (5 bases). This CDR3 has 18 residues. Per the germline V gene, CDR1 is SGHRS and CDR2 is YFSETQ. V lost 4 bases and J 3 bases, leaving 23 bases between the germline ends. Looking up the rest from reference TRBV5-1 and TRBJ1-5 gives the full variable domain: KAGVTQTPRYLIKTRGQQVTLSCSPISGHRSVSWYQQTPGQGLQFLFEYFSETQRNKGNFPGRFSGRQFSNSRSEMNVSTLELGDSALYLCASSRSPRDGAYNQPQHFGDGTRLSIL.

V is TRBV12-3 or TRBV12-4 and J is TRBJ2-5; TRBD1 matches at 8 bases. This CDR3 comprises 13 residues. V lost 4 bases and J lost 5; bases outside the gene matches: 3. The DNA for the CDR3 is TGTGCCAGCAGTTGGGGACAGGCCGAGACCCAGTACTTC. Translating gives CASSWGQAETQYF.

The V call is TRBV7-9, the J call TRBJ2-1; the match to TRBD1 covers 10 bases. CDR1 is SEHNR, CDR2 FQNEAQ, per germline (reference sequence). The CDR3 contains 13 residues. Germline trimming cut 6 bases from V and 6 bases from J; bases unmatched to any gene: 2. CDR3 protein: CASRRDRGNEQFF. The CDR3 nucleotides are TGTGCCAGCAGAAGGGACAGGGGCAATGAGCAGTTCTTC.

Many counts were recorded for this clonotype. The genes are TRBV12-3 or TRBV12-4 and TRBJ2-5; TRBD2 is a possible D gene (6 bases). This CDR3 has 14 amino acids. The germline V and J ends were trimmed by 5 bases and 5 bases, with 15 bases remaining between them. CDR3 protein: CASSDYGGRETQYF. The DNA for the CDR3 is TGTGCCAGCAGTGATTATGGAGGGAGGGAGACCCAGTACTTC.

The chain combines TRBV7-3 with TRBJ2-2, with D tentatively TRBD1 (8 bases). CDR3 length: 19 residues. Germline V gene data show CDR1 as SGHTA and CDR2 as FQGTGA. Trimming removed 5 bases at V and 0 bases at J, with 22 bases between. CDR3 nucleotides: TGTGCCAGCAGCCCTCCGGGACAGGAGCGGGGTTCGAACACCGGGGAGCTGTTTTTT. Protein product: CASSPPGQERGSNTGELFF.

This clonotype was counted a few times. This chain joins TRBV5-5 and TRBJ2-7; the match to TRBD1 covers 7 bases. V lost 3 bases and J lost 5; bases outside the gene matches: 11. CDR1 is SGHKS, CDR2 YYEKEE, per germline (reference sequence). The length of the CDR3 is 15 residues. This chain's CDR3 is CASSYYTDRVDEQYV. The CDR3 nucleotides are TGTGCCAGCAGCTACTACACTGACAGGGTAGACGAGCAGTACGTC.

This clonotype was seen only a few times. This chain connects TRBV27 to TRBJ2-3; TRBD2 matches 7 bases. V lost 9 bases to trimming and J lost 0 bases; unmatched junction nucleotides: 9. The CDR3 has 15 residues. Germline CDR1 is MNHEY and CDR2 is SMNVEV (reference sequence). This chain's CDR3 is CARRLGGVSTDTQYF. CDR3 DNA sequence: TGTGCCAGAAGGTTGGGGGGGGTTAGCACAGATACGCAGTATTTT.

The chain recombines TRBV2 with TRBJ1-1; 7 bases fit TRBD1. The CDR3 sequence is 14 residues long. From germline, CDR1 is SNHLY and CDR2 FYNNEI. The trim removed 5 bases at V and 4 bases at J, leaving 7 bases unmatched. The CDR3 protein is CASSYRDSLTEAFF. The CDR3 region has the DNA TGTGCCAGCAGTTACCGGGACAGTCTCACTGAAGCTTTCTTT.

This chain links TRBV9 with TRBJ1-1; 8 bases map to TRBD1. The CDR3 spans 14 residues. The J segment lost 8 bases and the V segment lost 3 bases, leaving 9 bases of the junction unmatched. Germline assignment: CDR1 SGDLS and CDR2 YYNGEE. The CDR3, as DNA: TGTGCCAGCAGCGCCCGACAGGGGTCGGTGGAAGCTTTCTTT. This translates into CASSARQGSVEAFF.

The chain uses TRBV7-8 and TRBJ2-7; 7 bases map to TRBD1. The CDR3 length is 14 residues. Germline CDR1 and CDR2: SGHVS and FQNEAQ. V lost 6 bases and J lost 4; bases outside the gene matches: 9. The CDR3 nucleotides read TGTGCCAGCAGTAGACAGGGAAGGGGTTACGAGCAGTACGTC. Amino acids: CASSRQGRGYEQYV.

This clonotype came up a few times. CDR3 coding DNA: TGCGCCAGCAGCCACACATATGAGCAGTTCTTC. Residues: CASSHTYEQFF. V is TRBV10-2 and J is TRBJ2-1; no firm D call. Germline V gene data show CDR1 as WSHSY and CDR2 as SAAADI. This CDR3 region has 11 residues. The V gene lost 6 bases and the J gene lost 8 bases, with 8 bases spanning the gap.

This clonotype was found many times. J is TRBJ2-3 and V is TRBV5-5; D gene unclear. Per germline, CDR1 SGHKS and CDR2 YYEKEE (reference sequence). V lost 2 bases to trimming and J lost 1 base, with 8 bases between them. The CDR3 has 14 amino acids. CDR3 bases: TGTGCCAGCAGCTTAATCGCCGGCACAGATACGCAGTATTTT. Protein: CASSLIAGTDTQYF.

This clonotype appeared a few times. This chain joins TRBV2 and TRBJ2-7; a weak D match, TRBD2 (7 bases). Per the germline V gene, CDR1 is SNHLY and CDR2 is FYNNEI. This CDR3 region has 14 residues. Trimming removed 11 bases from V and 0 bases from J, with 17 bases in between. The CDR3 spells CALGASGDSYEQYV. The CDR3 nucleotides read TGTGCCTTGGGGGCGAGCGGGGACTCCTACGAGCAGTACGTC.

The chain recombines TRBV6-5 with TRBJ2-1; D gene uncertain. V lost 1 base, J lost 5 bases, and 9 bases lay in between. The CDR3 has 14 residues. The germline gives CDR1 MNHEY, CDR2 SVGAGI. The DNA of the CDR3 is TGTGCCAGCAGTTACTTTGGCCTTAACAATGAGCAGTTCTTC. It codes for CASSYFGLNNEQFF.

This clonotype was counted between two and nine times. This may be a read error: a much more frequent sequence differs by one nucleotide. The V call is TRBV27, the J call TRBJ1-1; a possible D gene is TRBD1 (6 bases). The CDR3 loop spans 14 amino acids. Germline V gene data show CDR1 as MNHEY and CDR2 as SMNVEV (reference sequence). Deletions cut 6 bases from V and 2 bases from J, with 13 bases between. This CDR3 reads CASSIGTPNTEAFF. In DNA, the CDR3 is TGTGCCAGCAGCATAGGGACACCAAACACTGAAGCTTTCTTT.

The chain carries TRBV4-3 and TRBJ2-5, with D possibly matching TRBD2 (6 bases). The CDR3 is 18 amino acids. Per germline, CDR1 LGHNA and CDR2 YSLEER. V gave up 5 bases and J gave up 2 bases, with 24 bases separating them. The CDR3 region is CASSNLVVGRGTQETQYF. In nucleotides, the CDR3 is TGCGCCAGCAGCAACCTGGTGGTGGGGCGCGGGACTCAAGAGACCCAGTACTTC.

This clonotype has just a few counts. This chain connects TRBV7-3 to TRBJ1-1; tentative D call: TRBD1 (5 bases). Germline CDR1 is SGHTA and CDR2 is FQGTGA. Trimming left V 5 bases short and J 4 bases short, with 14 bases between. This CDR3 comprises 14 residues. The CDR3 region is CASSNQGGTTEAFF. CDR3 nucleotides: TGTGCCAGCAGCAATCAGGGTGGGACCACTGAAGCTTTCTTT.

This clonotype turned up a few times. The rearrangement links TRBV24-1 to TRBJ2-2; D possibly corresponds to TRBD1 (5 bases). V was trimmed by 3 bases and J by 1 base, leaving 23 bases between them. This CDR3 contains 20 residues. Germline V gene lookup returns CDR1 KGHDR and CDR2 SFDVKD. This CDR3 reads CATSDNRMTATARNTGELFF. For the CDR3, the DNA is TGTGCCACCAGTGATAATAGGATGACAGCAACAGCGAGGAACACCGGGGAGCTGTTTTTT.